This T cell receptor beta chain was obtained from a study of blood T cell repertoires in COVID-19. The overall study: Samples came from the United States, Italy and Spain, spanning acute and convalescent COVID-19.

Deletions cut 5 bases from V and 0 bases from J, with 14 bases between. This CDR3 has 16 amino acids. Looked up from germline, CDR1 is SGHTA and CDR2 is FQGTGA. Original methodology: Nucleated cell number was recorded as an estimate derived from reference gene primer amplification. Assay used: immunoSEQ multiplex PCR; TCRdb lists only in-frame clones, some missing. D and trimming come from the DNA, and the V and J calls and clone size come from that table. Among fewer than 250,000 clones listed, under 95% were seen once. The source material was peripheral blood. The source is a man aged 30-40 years with acute or convalescent COVID-19. The chain combines TRBV7-3 with TRBJ2-1; D gene uncertain. CDR3 bases: TGTGCCAGCAGCACCAATTCAAGAGTCTCCTACAATGAGCAGTTCTTC. It is translated as CASSTNSRVSYNEQFF.